This passage covers 30 T cell receptor beta chains from one sample sequenced in a study of response to subunit inactivated influenza vaccine. TCRdb re-called the RT-PCR reads with MiXCR, one entry per CDR3 protein. Seen here are about 530,000 distinct CDR3 sequences, approximately 10% observed once, and the top ten hold about a tenth. Sequenced material: PBMCs from blood, taken on the day of vaccination. The receptors come from a man aged 45-65 years who received an inactivated influenza vaccine.

The chain couples TRBV5-1 to TRBJ2-1, with 7 bases identical to TRBD2. The CDR3 has 15 residues. V lost 2 bases, J lost 0 bases, and 2 bases stayed unmatched. Germline CDR1 is SGHRS and CDR2 is YFSETQ. The chain's CDR3 is CASSFLADSYNEQFF. CDR3 DNA sequence: TGCGCCAGCAGCTTCCTAGCGGACTCCTACAATGAGCAGTTCTTC.

This clonotype came up a few times. The chain is built from TRBV14 and TRBJ2-1, with TRBD1 matching 9 bases. Germline CDR1 reads SGHDN; CDR2 reads FVKESK. CDR3 length: 16 amino acids. Losses at the gene ends were 5 bases for V and 2 bases for J; bases not matched to a gene: 7. DNA for the CDR3: TGTGCCAGCAGCGACTGGACAGGGGCCCCCTACAATGAGCAGTTCTTC. Its translation is CASSDWTGAPYNEQFF.

This clonotype was counted a single time. Just one base apart from a much larger clone, this may be a read error. The chain couples TRBV5-1 to TRBJ2-1; D is undetermined. Germline values: CDR1 SGHRS, CDR2 YFSETQ. The CDR3 spans 13 residues. Written as DNA, the CDR3 is TGCGCCAGCAGCTTGGTATACCAGAATGTGCAGTTCTTC. This translates into CASSLVYQNVQFF.

This clonotype was observed many times. This chain links TRBV5-1 with TRBJ2-1; either TRBD1 or TRBD2 may fit D (5 bases each). This CDR3 is built from 16 residues. Germline lookup yields CDR1 SGHRS and CDR2 YFSETQ. V shed 2 bases and J shed 4 bases, with 16 bases lying between them. Written as DNA, the CDR3 is TGCGCCAGCAGCTTTTCAGGGCAGGGACGTTACAATGAGCAGTTCTTC. It codes for CASSFSGQGRYNEQFF.

This clonotype showed up just a few times. The chain links TRBV12-3 or TRBV12-4 to TRBJ2-1; 7 nucleotides agree with TRBD2. Trimming removed 2 bases from V and 5 bases from J; junction bases left unmatched: 9. The CDR3 loop spans 16 amino acids. This CDR3 reads CASSLMVSGVHNEQFF. The CDR3 DNA reads as TGTGCCAGCAGTTTAATGGTCAGCGGGGTCCACAATGAGCAGTTCTTC.

The chain carries TRBV28 and TRBJ2-7; D is perhaps TRBD1 (5 bases). V was pared by 6 bases and J by 5 bases, with 17 bases between. CDR1 is MDHEN, CDR2 SYDVKM, per germline. This CDR3 has 14 residues. The CDR3 loop reads CASSRPDRLHEQYF. CDR3 DNA sequence: TGTGCCAGCAGCCGACCCGACAGACTCCACGAGCAGTACTTC.

This clonotype was seen many times. The chain uses TRBV12-3 or TRBV12-4 and TRBJ1-1; D perhaps matches TRBD1 (5 bases). V lost 7 bases to trimming and J lost 1 base, with 13 bases between them. CDR3 length equals 14 residues. The CDR3 protein is CASTRGGANTEAFF. The CDR3 DNA is TGTGCCAGCACCCGGGGAGGGGCGAACACTGAAGCTTTCTTT.

Many counts were recorded for this clonotype. The rearrangement joins TRBV24-1 to TRBJ2-3; no definite D call. The CDR3 is 18 residues long. In germline, CDR1 is KGHDR, CDR2 SFDVKD. With 3 bases removed from V and 5 bases from J, the gap between germline ends came to 23 bases. The CDR3 DNA sequence: TGTGCCACCAGTGATGGGAACCCCGGAATAGCCGAGAGAGATACGCAGTATTTT. The encoded protein is CATSDGNPGIAERDTQYF.

There are a few counts of this clonotype. The rearrangement links TRBV7-9 to TRBJ2-5; D is ambiguous. CDR1 and CDR2 from the germline V gene are SEHNR and FQNEAQ (reference sequence). V lost 1 base and J lost 5, with 14 bases in between. The CDR3 has 15 amino acids. CDR3 nucleotides: TGTGCCAGCAGCTTAGGGCTGGGCAGGCGGGAGACCCAGTACTTC. Translation: CASSLGLGRRETQYF. Looking up the rest from reference TRBV7-9 and TRBJ2-5 gives the full variable domain: DTGVSQNPRHKITKRGQNVTFRCDPISEHNRLYWYRQTLGQGPEFLTYFQNEAQLEKSRLLSDRFSAERPKGSFSTLEIQRTEQGDSAMYLCASSLGLGRRETQYFGPGTRLLVL.

This clonotype was detected many times. V usage is TRBV20-1 and J usage is TRBJ2-7, with D perhaps TRBD1 or TRBD2 (6 bases each). The V end was cut by 5 bases, the J end by 5 bases, with 19 bases between. The CDR3 contains 14 residues. Germline V CDR1 and CDR2: DFQATT, SNEGSKA (reference sequence). The DNA for the CDR3 is TGCAGTGCTGAGGACAGATCCCGGGGGAACGAGCAGTACTTC. It translates to CSAEDRSRGNEQYF.

The V gene is TRBV5-1, the J gene TRBJ2-5, with D maybe TRBD2 (5 bases). The germline V and J ends were trimmed by 4 bases and 9 bases, with 25 bases remaining between them. From germline, CDR1 is SGHRS and CDR2 YFSETQ. The CDR3 contains 16 residues. The CDR3 nucleotides are TGCGCCAGCAGCCCAGCCAGTCGTGGAGGTGGTGGGGCCCAGTACTTC. Translation: CASSPASRGGGGAQYF. Full variable domain (outside the CDR3, taken from reference TRBV5-1 and TRBJ2-5): KAGVTQTPRYLIKTRGQQVTLSCSPISGHRSVSWYQQTPGQGLQFLFEYFSETQRNKGNFPGRFSGRQFSNSRSEMNVSTLELGDSALYLCASSPASRGGGGAQYFGPGTRLLVL.

J is TRBJ2-7 and V is TRBV25-1, with TRBD1 identical over 8 bases. Germline CDR1 and CDR2: MGHDK and SYGVNS. After removal of 2 bases from V and 4 bases from J, the junction contained 7 bases not matched to a gene. The CDR3 sequence is 15 residues long. The CDR3 DNA sequence: TGTGCCAGCAGTGAAGGACAGGGTAGTATGTACGAGCAGTACTTC. It codes for CASSEGQGSMYEQYF.

This clonotype was detected only a few times. This chain uses TRBV20-1 with TRBJ1-1; D is possibly TRBD1 (6 bases). Germline V lookup: CDR1 DFQATT, CDR2 SNEGSKA (reference sequence). The CDR3 runs 14 residues. Deletions cut 0 bases from V and 3 bases from J, with 11 bases between. Written as DNA, the CDR3 is TGCAGTGCTAGAGAAGGGGGGGCAGACACTGAAGCTTTCTTT. Encoded protein: CSAREGGADTEAFF.

The chain links TRBV7-2 to TRBJ2-5; no firm D call. V was trimmed by 0 bases and J by 2 bases, leaving 10 bases between them. Germline V CDR1 and CDR2: SGHTA, FQGNSA. The CDR3 spans 15 residues. The CDR3 bases are TGTGCCAGCAGCTTAGCGGGGATCGAACAAGAGACCCAGTACTTC. Translated, it gives CASSLAGIEQETQYF.

The CDR3 here is CASSSTGFKSYEQYF. For the CDR3, the DNA is TGCGCCAGCAGCTCAACAGGGTTCAAGTCCTACGAGCAGTACTTC. The chain couples TRBV5-1 to TRBJ2-7; a weak D match, TRBD1 (6 bases). V shed 3 bases and J shed 1 base, with 14 bases lying between them. Per the germline V gene, CDR1 is SGHRS and CDR2 is YFSETQ. The CDR3 covers 15 residues. Full variable domain (remainder filled in from reference TRBV5-1 and TRBJ2-7): KAGVTQTPRYLIKTRGQQVTLSCSPISGHRSVSWYQQTPGQGLQFLFEYFSETQRNKGNFPGRFSGRQFSNSRSEMNVSTLELGDSALYLCASSSTGFKSYEQYFGPGTRLTVT.

This clonotype was picked up a small number of times. This rearrangement joins TRBV28 to TRBJ2-2, with unresolved D. CDR1 is MDHEN, CDR2 SYDVKM, per germline. V shed 6 bases and J shed 5 bases, with 7 bases lying between them. The CDR3 sequence is 12 residues long. CDR3 nucleotide sequence: TGTGCCAGCAGGATACGTACCGGGGAGCTGTTTTTT. It is translated as CASRIRTGELFF.

This clonotype was picked up a small number of times. This chain connects TRBV28 to TRBJ1-5; D may be TRBD1 (5 bases). Deletions cut 5 bases from V and 6 bases from J, with 20 bases between. Germline V gene lookup returns CDR1 MDHEN and CDR2 SYDVKM. This CDR3 comprises 16 residues. The CDR3 is CASSRMGRGRSQPQHF. DNA for the CDR3: TGTGCCAGCAGTAGAATGGGAAGGGGTAGAAGTCAGCCCCAGCATTTT.

The rearrangement links TRBV18 to TRBJ2-6; D is perhaps TRBD2 (5 bases). Germline V gives CDR1 KGHSH, CDR2 LQKENI. V shed 2 bases and J shed 3 bases, with 14 bases lying between them. The CDR3 sequence is 17 residues long. CDR3: CASSPVGPGNGANVLTF. The CDR3 nucleotides read TGTGCCAGCTCACCAGTGGGCCCCGGGAATGGGGCCAACGTCCTGACTTTC.

In this sample, this clonotype turned up a few times. This chain links TRBV5-6 with TRBJ2-7; 9 bases are a match to TRBD1. The trim removed 3 bases at V and 3 bases at J, leaving 7 bases unmatched. The CDR3 sequence is 15 residues long. CDR1 is SGHDT and CDR2 is YYEEEE in the germline V gene. This CDR3 reads CASSSVQGALYEQYF. In DNA form, the CDR3 reads TGTGCCAGCAGCTCGGTACAGGGGGCTCTCTACGAGCAGTACTTC.

CDR3 sequence (DNA): TGTGCCAGCAGTTCGGGGACAGGGGGCTCCGATGAGCAGTTCTTC. Translating gives CASSSGTGGSDEQFF. The chain joins TRBV28 to TRBJ2-1; 12 bases match TRBD1. The V gene end was trimmed by 4 bases and the J gene end by 8 bases; junction bases not matched to a gene: 6. CDR3 length equals 15 residues. Looked up from germline, CDR1 is MDHEN and CDR2 is SYDVKM.

The CDR3 bases are TGTGCCAGCAGTGAAAGGAGTGCCTGGGATACGCAGTATTTT. Translation gives CASSERSAWDTQYF. This chain connects TRBV2 to TRBJ2-3; D is unresolved. Per germline, CDR1 SNHLY and CDR2 FYNNEI. V dropped 2 bases and J dropped 6 bases, with 12 bases sitting between them. The CDR3 runs 14 residues.

Ten or more counts support this clonotype. The chain joins TRBV29-1 to TRBJ2-4, with D possibly matching TRBD2 (5 bases). The CDR3 is 15 residues long. V was pared by 3 bases and J by 0 bases, with 12 bases between. From germline, CDR1 is SQVTM and CDR2 ANQGSEA. CDR3 bases: TGCAGCGTTGAGAGGACTGATTCAGCCAAAAACATTCAGTACTTC. It codes for CSVERTDSAKNIQYF.

The chain recombines TRBV5-1 with TRBJ2-3, with 10 positions matching TRBD2. Germline CDR1 and CDR2: SGHRS and YFSETQ. The CDR3 is made up of 18 amino acids. The J segment lost 4 bases and the V segment lost 4 bases, leaving 15 bases of the junction unmatched. In DNA, the CDR3 is TGCGCCAGCAGCGCGGGACTAGCGCCAGCCAGGGGGGCAGATACGCAGTATTTT. Protein product: CASSAGLAPARGADTQYF.

In its sample, this clonotype was seen many times. V usage is TRBV5-1 and J usage is TRBJ2-3, with 7 bases fitting TRBD1. Germline CDR1 reads SGHRS; CDR2 reads YFSETQ. This CDR3 is 15 amino acids long. Germline trimming cut 4 bases from V and 6 bases from J; bases unmatched to any gene: 11. Here the CDR3 reads CASSIRGINSDTQYF. In nucleotides, the CDR3 is TGCGCCAGCAGCATCAGGGGGATTAATTCGGATACGCAGTATTTT.

V and J are TRBV4-3 and TRBJ2-1, with TRBD2 matching 10 bases. Germline assignment: CDR1 LGHNA and CDR2 YSLEER. J lost 5 bases, V lost 0 bases, and 4 bases had no gene match. This CDR3 region has 16 residues. CDR3 in amino acids: CASSQDGLADHNEQFF. Written as DNA, the CDR3 is TGCGCCAGCAGCCAAGATGGACTAGCGGATCACAATGAGCAGTTCTTC.

The J gene is TRBJ2-7, the V gene TRBV4-1; 13 nucleotides agree with TRBD2. In germline, CDR1 is MGHRA, CDR2 YSYEKL. V shed 5 bases, J shed 5 bases, and the junction held 6 bases outside the gene matches. This CDR3 is built from 15 residues. CDR3 region: CASSYSLAGGHEQYF. CDR3 bases: TGCGCCAGCAGCTACTCACTAGCGGGGGGGCACGAGCAGTACTTC.

The chain joins TRBV4-3 to TRBJ1-5; D gene uncertain. V shed 0 bases and J shed 0 bases, with 9 bases lying between them. The CDR3 has 16 residues. Germline V gene lookup returns CDR1 LGHNA and CDR2 YSLEER. The CDR3 DNA sequence: TGCGCCAGCAGCCAAGAGTTATCCTATAGCAATCAGCCCCAGCATTTT. Translation gives CASSQELSYSNQPQHF.

This chain joins TRBV5-4 and TRBJ1-5; TRBD1 is a possible D gene (5 bases). CDR1 and CDR2 (germline): SGHNT, YYREEE (reference sequence). V lost 3 bases and J lost 2, with 12 bases in between. CDR3 length: 15 amino acids. For the CDR3, the DNA is TGTGCCAGCAGCTGGGGACCCGCTGGCAATCAGCCCCAGCATTTT. Translated, it gives CASSWGPAGNQPQHF.

In its sample, this clonotype was seen a few times. The genes are TRBV10-2 and TRBJ2-5, with 9 bases identical to TRBD2. Germline trimming cut 0 bases from V and 2 bases from J; bases unmatched to any gene: 7. Germline V gene lookup returns CDR1 WSHSY and CDR2 SAAADI. This CDR3 is 17 amino acids long. CDR3 sequence (DNA): TGCGCCAGCAGTGAGTCCGGACTAGCGCGGTATCAAGAGACCCAGTACTTC. Amino acids: CASSESGLARYQETQYF.

This clonotype was seen a few times. The gene calls are TRBV5-6 and TRBJ2-7; tentatively, D is TRBD2 (5 bases). This CDR3 has 14 amino acids. V was trimmed by 0 bases and J by 2 bases, leaving 9 bases between them. The germline gives CDR1 SGHDT, CDR2 YYEEEE. The CDR3 sequence: CASSLGTYTYEQYF. The DNA for the CDR3 is TGTGCCAGCAGCTTGGGGACTTATACCTACGAGCAGTACTTC.